One T cell receptor beta chain is described in this entry. The sample is drawn from a study of blood T cell repertoires in COVID-19. About the research overall: The United States, Italy and Spain provided the acute and convalescent COVID-19 samples.

In the source study's methods: Reference gene primer amplification gave nucleated cell count estimates. Only in-frame clones appear in the TCRdb table, and some are missing; sequencing was by immunoSEQ multiplex PCR. The DNA gave D and trimming, while V, J and clone size come from that table. The data contain about 160,000 clones, roughly 88% of them seen just once; the ten biggest clones take up 6% to 8.5%. J gave up 6 bases and V 9 bases, and 15 bases lay outside the gene matches. Germline values: CDR1 SGHNT, CDR2 YYREEE (reference sequence). The CDR3 is 15 residues long. Material: PBMCs or T cells enriched from blood (not recorded which). This receptor was taken from a woman aged 50 to 60 who had recovered from COVID-19. This sequence joins TRBV5-4 and TRBJ1-1; 9 bases are a match to TRBD1. CDR3 protein: CATVPGTGKGAEAFF. Here the CDR3 DNA reads TGTGCCACCGTCCCCGGGACAGGGAAGGGCGCTGAAGCTTTCTTT.